This TCR beta chain was documented in a study of Graves' ophthalmopathy and Graves' hyperthyroidism (dated by TCRdb to 2017 to 2018). Regarding the research as a whole: Peripheral blood was collected at initial diagnosis, before any treatment. An independent validation cohort was composed of 18 to 20 hyperthyroidism patients and around 16 patients who later progressed from hyperthyroidism to ophthalmopathy. To explore V-J signatures that separate ophthalmopathy from hyperthyroidism, a discovery set of about a hundred patients was enrolled, consisting of about 45 with ophthalmopathy and roughly 59 with stable hyperthyroidism. To tell Graves' ophthalmopathy apart from Graves' hyperthyroidism, and to predict which patients would progress to ophthalmopathy, the study relied on TCR beta repertoire signatures. In total, approximately 130 blood samples were TCR-sequenced: approximately 42 ophthalmopathy, some 75 hyperthyroidism and some 17 hyperthyroidism-to-ophthalmopathy patients. In roughly 6 hyperthyroidism patients, the T-cell repertoires found in thyroid tissue were compared with those found in blood. The approximately 98 discovery patients were randomly divided into training and test sets at a 7:3 ratio. Once sampling was done, hyperthyroidism patients were given methimazole at a starting dose of 30 mg daily, while ophthalmopathy patients were given high-dose intravenous methylprednisolone. Here is what the overall study found, with its caveats: Most of the expanded thyroid clonotypes with a frequency above 0.001 were also detected in blood, and it was suggested that the thyroid immune response may be reflected by blood repertoires. No statistical method was used to set the sample size in advance, and the investigators knew which group each participant was assigned to. In validation, the model predicted ophthalmopathy progression with 70.59% sensitivity and roughly 72% specificity; 12 predicted patients were CT-confirmed with GO in a median of about 6.2 months. In cross-validation, the 13-signature model distinguished ophthalmopathy from stable hyperthyroidism with less than 90% sensitivity and 81% to 82% specificity, while in the test set the corresponding values were roughly 80% and 75%.

For repertoire sequencing, the TCR beta CDR3 regions were amplified from RNA transcripts. The first round was an RT-PCR using HTBI primers with the Qiagen OneStep RT-PCR kit, and this first round was followed by a second-round multiplex PCR, then size selection and purification. Libraries were sequenced paired-end with 100 bp reads on an Illumina HiSeq2000. The study's processing was this. SOAPnuke was used for read processing, and reads with adapters, uncalled bases, a mean Phred below 15, or no exact constant-primer or identifier match were discarded. COPE v1.2.5 was used to merge high-quality paired reads. Each unique nucleotide sequence was defined as a clonotype, and clonotypes were aligned to IMGT TRB V, D and J references with MiTCR v1.1. Analysis was restricted to V-J combinations with a frequency above 0.0001, which covered 99% to 99.2% of repertoires. A TCR clonal expansion and chaos score per V-J combination was defined as the ratio of F50 clonal expansion to chaos observed in the TCRdist matrix. Welch's t-statistics and random forest were used to narrow the features down to around 12 V-J combinations, which were then fed into a naive Bayes classifier. Thyroid-blood repertoire similarity was quantified with the Morisita-Horn index. The public sequencing data were trimmed at Q25 with fastp and processed into clonotypes with MiXCR by TCRdb, which kept only in-frame beta chains. Rows are combined by CDR3 protein, so each entry shows the most common genes and DNA. The V and J calls and clone size are TCRdb's, not the authors'. Present in this sample are hundreds of thousands of distinct CDR3 sequences, 20% to 25% of which were seen just once. 2.5% to 3.5% of the sample is in the top ten clones.

Hyperthyroidism was considered stable if no progression to ophthalmopathy occurred within 18 months of follow-up. Patients with hyperthyroidism were aged 18 to 65 years, had been newly diagnosed, and had a disease duration of less than 2 months. Anyone with other autoimmune diseases, uncontrolled infections, pregnancy or lactation was excluded from the study. Clinical symptoms, serum thyroxine, TRAb, thyroid ultrasound and orbital computed tomography formed the basis of the diagnosis. Using Ficoll-Paque density gradient centrifugation, PBMCs were isolated from 8.5 to 10 ml of fresh peripheral blood. Trizol reagent was used to extract the total RNA, and its quality was then checked on an Agilent 2100 Bioanalyzer. The V and J ends are trimmed by 7 bases and 9 bases, leaving 15 bases between them. The CDR3, from cysteine to phenylalanine, totals 11 residues. The DNA shown is the 33-base CDR3, in frame from base 1. Sequences SQVTM (CDR1) and ANQGSEA (CDR2) are obtained from the germline V gene.

Note on this clonotype: Its cognate antigen has yet to be identified. No quality values exist for individual bases; no much larger clone is one base distant.

This TCR was recovered from a woman in her late teens or twenties with stable Graves' hyperthyroidism. Donor details come from another sample of the same person, matched by shared clones. The specimen sequenced was peripheral blood. Recombination joined TRBV29-1 with TRBJ1-2; TRBD1 might be the D gene, on 6 matching bases. The sequenced DNA is TGCAGCGAAAAAACAGGGAGCAGCTACACCTTC. This yields the protein CSEKTGSSYTF.